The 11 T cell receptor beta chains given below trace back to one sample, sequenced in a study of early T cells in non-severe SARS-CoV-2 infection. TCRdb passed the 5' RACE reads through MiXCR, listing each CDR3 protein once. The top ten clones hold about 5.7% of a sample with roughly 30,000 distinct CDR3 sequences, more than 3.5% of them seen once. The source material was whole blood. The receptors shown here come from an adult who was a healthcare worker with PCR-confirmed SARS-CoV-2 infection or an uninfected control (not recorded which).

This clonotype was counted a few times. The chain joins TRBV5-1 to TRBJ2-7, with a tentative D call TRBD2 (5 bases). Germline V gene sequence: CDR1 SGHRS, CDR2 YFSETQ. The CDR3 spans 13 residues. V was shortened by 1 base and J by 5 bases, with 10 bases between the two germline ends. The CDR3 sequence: CASSLLLANEQYF. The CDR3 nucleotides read TGCGCCAGCAGCTTGTTGTTAGCGAACGAGCAGTACTTC.

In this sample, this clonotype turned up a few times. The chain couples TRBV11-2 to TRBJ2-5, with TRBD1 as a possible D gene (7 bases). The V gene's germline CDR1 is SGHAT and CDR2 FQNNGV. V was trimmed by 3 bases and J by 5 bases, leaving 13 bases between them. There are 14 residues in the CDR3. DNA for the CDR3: TGTGCCAGCAGCTTCCCAGGGGGGATGGAGACCCAGTACTTC. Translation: CASSFPGGMETQYF.

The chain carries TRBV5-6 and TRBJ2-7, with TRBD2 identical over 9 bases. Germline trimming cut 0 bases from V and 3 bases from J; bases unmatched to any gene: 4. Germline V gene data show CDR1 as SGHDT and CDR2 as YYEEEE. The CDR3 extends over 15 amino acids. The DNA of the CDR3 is TGTGCCAGCAGCTTGGATTGGACTAGCGACTACGAGCAGTACTTC. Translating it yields CASSLDWTSDYEQYF.

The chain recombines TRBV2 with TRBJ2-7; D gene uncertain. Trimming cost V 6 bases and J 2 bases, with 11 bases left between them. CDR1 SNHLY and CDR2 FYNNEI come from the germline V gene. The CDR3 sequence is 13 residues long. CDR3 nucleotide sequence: TGTGCCAGCAGCCCCTCGGCCACCTACGAGCAGTACTTC. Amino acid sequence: CASSPSATYEQYF.

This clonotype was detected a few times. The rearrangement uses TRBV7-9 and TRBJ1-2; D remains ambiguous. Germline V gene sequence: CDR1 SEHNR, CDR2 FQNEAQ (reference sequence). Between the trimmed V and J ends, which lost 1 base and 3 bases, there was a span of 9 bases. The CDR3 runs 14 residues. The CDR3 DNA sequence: TGTGCCAGCAGCTTAGATCGGGAGTACTATGGCTACACCTTC. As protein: CASSLDREYYGYTF. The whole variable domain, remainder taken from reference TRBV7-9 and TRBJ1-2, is DTGVSQNPRHKITKRGQNVTFRCDPISEHNRLYWYRQTLGQGPEFLTYFQNEAQLEKSRLLSDRFSAERPKGSFSTLEIQRTEQGDSAMYLCASSLDREYYGYTFGSGTRLTVV.

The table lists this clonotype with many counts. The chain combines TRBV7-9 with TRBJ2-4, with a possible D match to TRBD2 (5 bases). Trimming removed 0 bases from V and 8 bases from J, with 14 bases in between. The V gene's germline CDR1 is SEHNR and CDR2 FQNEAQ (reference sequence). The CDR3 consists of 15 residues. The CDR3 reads CASSLATGILHIQYF. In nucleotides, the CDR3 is TGTGCCAGCAGCTTAGCGACGGGGATTTTACACATTCAGTACTTC.

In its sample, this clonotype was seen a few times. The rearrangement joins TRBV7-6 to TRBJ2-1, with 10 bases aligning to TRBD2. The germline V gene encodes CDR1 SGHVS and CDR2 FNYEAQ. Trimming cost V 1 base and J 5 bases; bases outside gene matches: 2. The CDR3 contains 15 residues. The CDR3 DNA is TGTGCCAGCAGCTTAGGACTAGCGGGTAACAATGAGCAGTTCTTC. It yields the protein CASSLGLAGNNEQFF.

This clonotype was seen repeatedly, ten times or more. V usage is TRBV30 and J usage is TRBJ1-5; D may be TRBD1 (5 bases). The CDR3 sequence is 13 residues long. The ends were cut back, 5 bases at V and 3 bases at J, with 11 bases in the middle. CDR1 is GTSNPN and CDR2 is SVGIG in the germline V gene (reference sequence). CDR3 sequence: CAWGGTDNQPQHF. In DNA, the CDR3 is TGTGCCTGGGGTGGGACCGACAATCAGCCCCAGCATTTT.

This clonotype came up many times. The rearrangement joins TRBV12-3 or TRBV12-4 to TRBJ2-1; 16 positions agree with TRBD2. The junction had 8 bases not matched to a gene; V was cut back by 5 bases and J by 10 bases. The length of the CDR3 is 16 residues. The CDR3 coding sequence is TGTGCCAGCAGTCCCGGGACTAGCGGGGGGGCCCGGGAGCAGTTCTTC. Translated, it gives CASSPGTSGGAREQFF.

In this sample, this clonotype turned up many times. The CDR3 loop is CSVRGVLITEAFF. The CDR3 nucleotides read TGCAGCGTCAGGGGGGTTTTGATCACTGAAGCTTTCTTT. This chain uses TRBV29-1 with TRBJ1-1; the match to TRBD1 covers 7 bases. CDR3 length: 13 amino acids. Germline-derived CDR1 and CDR2 are SQVTM and ANQGSEA. V shed 6 bases and J 4 bases; nucleotides not matched to a gene: 8.

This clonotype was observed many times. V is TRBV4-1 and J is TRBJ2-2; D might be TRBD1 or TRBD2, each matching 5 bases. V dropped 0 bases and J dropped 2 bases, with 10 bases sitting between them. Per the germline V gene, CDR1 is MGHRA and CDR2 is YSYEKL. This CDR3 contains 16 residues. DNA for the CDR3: TGCGCCAGCAGCCAAGAACCGGGACCTAACACCGGGGAGCTGTTTTTT. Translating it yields CASSQEPGPNTGELFF.